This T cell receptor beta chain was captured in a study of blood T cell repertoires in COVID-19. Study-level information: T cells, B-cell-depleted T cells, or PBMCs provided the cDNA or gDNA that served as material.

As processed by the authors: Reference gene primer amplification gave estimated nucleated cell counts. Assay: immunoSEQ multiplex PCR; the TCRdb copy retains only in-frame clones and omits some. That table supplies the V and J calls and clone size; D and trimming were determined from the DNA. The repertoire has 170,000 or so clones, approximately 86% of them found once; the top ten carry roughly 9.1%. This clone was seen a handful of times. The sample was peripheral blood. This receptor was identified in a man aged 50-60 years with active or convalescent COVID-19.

CDR3: CASKEVGGNTGELFF. The DNA of the CDR3 is TGTGCCAGTAAGGAGGTGGGCGGGAACACCGGGGAGCTGTTTTTT. The J gene is TRBJ2-2, the V gene TRBV19; the D gene is possibly TRBD2 (5 bases). The CDR3 contains 15 residues. Trimming removed 7 bases from V and 1 base from J, with 13 bases in between. The V gene's germline CDR1 is LNHDA and CDR2 SQIVND (reference sequence). Full variable domain (remainder filled in from reference TRBV19 and TRBJ2-2): DGGITQSPKYLFRKEGQNVTLSCEQNLNHDAMYWYRQDPGQGLRLIYYSQIVNDFQKGDIAEGYSVSREKKESFPLTVTSAQKNPTAFYLCASKEVGGNTGELFFGEGSRLTVL.